The T cell receptor (beta chain) described here comes from a study of metastatic and nonmetastatic thyroid tumors. Turning to the study itself: Where malignant and benign thyroid patients were concerned, repertoires were compared across blood and tumor or nodule tissue.

Broader study findings: Benign nodules reportedly had significantly lower TCR beta diversity than malignant thyroid tumors in blood and tumor.

In the original analysis: Researchers built a distant-metastasis classifier for papillary thyroid cancer that drew on CDR3 differences across clinicopathological groups. TCRdb used MiXCR to call clones anew from the PCR reads. TCRdb, rather than the study authors, made the V and J calls. Of tens of thousands of clones listed, 16% were seen once; the top ten hold approximately 6.1%. This clone was seen ten or more times. Antigen unknown. Every patient was untreated before thyroid surgery. The clonotype comes from a male donor with papillary thyroid cancer or a benign thyroid nodule (not recorded which). Some clones in this sample may be carry-over from other donors' samples. Sequenced input: blood.

The CDR3 coding sequence is TGTGCCAGCAGCTTAACAGGGAAGTCTAGTAACACCATATATTTT. Residues: CASSLTGKSSNTIYF. This chain links TRBV7-9 with TRBJ1-3; perhaps TRBD1 as D (6 bases). The CDR3 has 15 residues. V was pared by 2 bases and J by 7 bases, with 15 bases between. The V gene's germline CDR1 is SEHNR and CDR2 FQNEAQ (reference sequence).